This T cell receptor (beta chain) was documented in a study of T cell responses to AZD1222 COVID-19 vaccine. Study conclusions and caveats: Among vaccine-associated CD4 TCRs, coverage spanned spike, with dominance at 160-218 and 743-854. Donors in the cohort were predominantly white British and more often female, and clonal diversity was possibly underestimated.

Assay: immunoSEQ multiplex PCR; the TCRdb copy retains only in-frame clones and omits some. In the table there are some 180,000 clones, approximately 92% of which are singletons. This CDR3 region has 15 residues. Per the germline V gene, CDR1 is SEHNR and CDR2 is FQNEAQ (reference sequence). V was clipped by 3 bases and J by 0 bases, with 8 bases between them. Notes on this clone: Its antigen is undetermined.

The receptor was isolated from an adult in good health. The starting material was peripheral blood, obtained on day 0 of AZD1222 vaccination. The rearrangement joins TRBV7-9 to TRBJ1-4; TRBD1 is a possible D gene (5 bases). CDR3 DNA: TGTGCCAGCAGCTTTCGAGGGGCAACTAATGAAAAACTGTTTTTT. It encodes CASSFRGATNEKLFF. Full variable domain (rest looked up from reference TRBV7-9 and TRBJ1-4): DTGVSQNPRHKITKRGQNVTFRCDPISEHNRLYWYRQTLGQGPEFLTYFQNEAQLEKSRLLSDRFSAERPKGSFSTLEIQRTEQGDSAMYLCASSFRGATNEKLFFGSGTQLSVL.